This T cell receptor beta chain is from a study of control samples from healthy donors and cancer patients. V was trimmed by 2 bases and J by 5 bases, leaving 7 bases between them. In germline, CDR1 is MRHNA, CDR2 SNTAGT. The CDR3 has 13 amino acids. Clones were sequenced by immunoSEQ multiplex PCR, and TCRdb holds only the in-frame ones, with some missing. The table shows about 160,000 clones, with 96% occurring only once. The chain joins TRBV6-4 to TRBJ2-1, with D unresolved. The sample was blood. The clonotype comes from a woman aged 25 to 39 in good health. This CDR3 is CASSDQGHNEQFF. The CDR3 region has the DNA TGTGCCAGCAGTGACCAAGGACACAATGAGCAGTTCTTC.